This T cell receptor (beta chain) is drawn from a study of memory CD4+ T cells and cytomegalovirus serostatus. Single viable CD3+CD4+CD8-CD45RO+ cells were sorted as the memory CD4+ T cells. The length of the CDR3 is 13 residues. Germline V lookup: CDR1 KGHSH, CDR2 LQKENI. V was trimmed by 2 bases and J by 7 bases, leaving 11 bases between them. The protocol was immunoSEQ multiplex PCR, while the TCRdb copy is restricted to in-frame clones and leaves out a portion. The table includes about 47,000 clones, approximately 74% detected once. The chain joins TRBV18 to TRBJ2-5; TRBD2 is a possible D gene (5 bases). This receptor was identified in an adult in good health and CMV-seropositive. The sequenced material came from memory CD4+ T cells from blood. The CDR3 loop is CASSPGPGGTQYF. The DNA of the CDR3 is TGTGCCAGCTCACCAGGACCTGGAGGGACCCAGTACTTC.